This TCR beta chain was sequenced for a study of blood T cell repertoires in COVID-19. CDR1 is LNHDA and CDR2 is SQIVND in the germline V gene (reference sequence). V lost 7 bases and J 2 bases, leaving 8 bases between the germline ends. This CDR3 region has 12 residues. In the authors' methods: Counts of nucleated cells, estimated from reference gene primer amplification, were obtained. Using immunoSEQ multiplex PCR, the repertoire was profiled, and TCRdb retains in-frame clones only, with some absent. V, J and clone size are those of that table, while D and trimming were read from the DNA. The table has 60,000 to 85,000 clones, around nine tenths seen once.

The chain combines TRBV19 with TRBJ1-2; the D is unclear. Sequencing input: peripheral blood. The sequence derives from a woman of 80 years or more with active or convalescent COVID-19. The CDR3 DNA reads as TGTGCCAGTATGAGGGAAAACTATGGCTACACCTTC. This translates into CASMRENYGYTF.